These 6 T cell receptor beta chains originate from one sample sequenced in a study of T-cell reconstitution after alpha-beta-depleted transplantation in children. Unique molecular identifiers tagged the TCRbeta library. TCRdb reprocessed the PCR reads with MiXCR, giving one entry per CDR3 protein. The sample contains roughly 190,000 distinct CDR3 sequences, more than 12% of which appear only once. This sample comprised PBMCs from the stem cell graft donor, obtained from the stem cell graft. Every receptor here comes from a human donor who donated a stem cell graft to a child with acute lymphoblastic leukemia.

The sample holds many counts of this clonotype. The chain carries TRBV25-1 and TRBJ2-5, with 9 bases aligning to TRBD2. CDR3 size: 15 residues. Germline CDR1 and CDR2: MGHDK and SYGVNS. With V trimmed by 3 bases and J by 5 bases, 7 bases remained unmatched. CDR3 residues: CASSDYSGSAETQYF. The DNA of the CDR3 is TGTGCCAGCAGTGATTATAGCGGGAGCGCGGAGACCCAGTACTTC.

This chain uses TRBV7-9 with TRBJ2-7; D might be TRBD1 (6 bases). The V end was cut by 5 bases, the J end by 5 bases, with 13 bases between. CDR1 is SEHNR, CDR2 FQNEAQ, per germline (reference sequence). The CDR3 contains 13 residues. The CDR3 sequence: CASSQFRGNEQYF. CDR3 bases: TGTGCCAGCAGCCAGTTTAGGGGGAACGAGCAGTACTTC.

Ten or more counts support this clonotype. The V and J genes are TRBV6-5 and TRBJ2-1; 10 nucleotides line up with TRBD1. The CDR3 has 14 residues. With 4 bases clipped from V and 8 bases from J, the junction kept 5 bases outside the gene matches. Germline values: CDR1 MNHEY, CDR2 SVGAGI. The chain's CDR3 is CASSSRDRGYEQFF. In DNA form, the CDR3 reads TGTGCCAGCAGTTCCCGGGACAGGGGCTATGAGCAGTTCTTC.

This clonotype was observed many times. CDR3 amino acids: CASSRTSVASYEQYF. The CDR3 coding sequence is TGCGCCAGCAGCCGCACTAGCGTAGCCTCCTACGAGCAGTACTTC. The chain uses TRBV4-1 and TRBJ2-7; 7 bases line up with TRBD2. Germline CDR1 MGHRA, CDR2 YSYEKL. V lost 4 bases to trimming and J lost 0 bases; unmatched junction nucleotides: 6. This CDR3 is 15 amino acids long.

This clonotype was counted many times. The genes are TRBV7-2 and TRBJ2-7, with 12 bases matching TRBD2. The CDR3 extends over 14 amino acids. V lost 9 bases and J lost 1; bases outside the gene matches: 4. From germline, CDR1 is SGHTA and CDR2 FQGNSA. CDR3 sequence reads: CASEGLAGSYEQYF. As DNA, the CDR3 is TGTGCCAGTGAGGGACTAGCGGGTTCCTACGAGCAGTACTTC.

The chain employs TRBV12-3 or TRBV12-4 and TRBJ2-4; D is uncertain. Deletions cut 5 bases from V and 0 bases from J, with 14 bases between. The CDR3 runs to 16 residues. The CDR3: CASSRRGVLAKNIQYF. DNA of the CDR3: TGTGCCAGCAGTAGGAGAGGCGTACTAGCCAAAAACATTCAGTACTTC.